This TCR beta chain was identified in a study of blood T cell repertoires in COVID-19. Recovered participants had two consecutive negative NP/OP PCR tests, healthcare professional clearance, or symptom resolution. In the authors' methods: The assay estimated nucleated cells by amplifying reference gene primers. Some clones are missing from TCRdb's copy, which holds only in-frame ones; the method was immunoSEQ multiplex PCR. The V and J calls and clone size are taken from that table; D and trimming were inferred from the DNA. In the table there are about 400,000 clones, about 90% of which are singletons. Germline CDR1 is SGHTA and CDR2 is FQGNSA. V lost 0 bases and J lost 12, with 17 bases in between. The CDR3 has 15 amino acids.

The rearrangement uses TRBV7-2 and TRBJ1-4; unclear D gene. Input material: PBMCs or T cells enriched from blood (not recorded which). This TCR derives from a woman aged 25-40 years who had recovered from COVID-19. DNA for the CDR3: TGTGCCAGCAGCTTAGCAAGGGCAGGAGGTGGGGAACTGTTTTTT. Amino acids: CASSLARAGGGELFF.